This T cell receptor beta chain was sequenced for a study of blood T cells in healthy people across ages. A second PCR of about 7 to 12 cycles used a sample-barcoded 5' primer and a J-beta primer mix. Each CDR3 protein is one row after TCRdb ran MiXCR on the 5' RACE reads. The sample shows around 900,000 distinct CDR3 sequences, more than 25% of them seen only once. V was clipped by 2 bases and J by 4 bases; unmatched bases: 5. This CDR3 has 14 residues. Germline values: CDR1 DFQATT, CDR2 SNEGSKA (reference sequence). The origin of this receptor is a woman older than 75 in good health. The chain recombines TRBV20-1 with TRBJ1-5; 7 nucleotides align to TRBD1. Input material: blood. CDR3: CSARSDRENQPQHF. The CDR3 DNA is TGCAGTGCTAGATCCGACAGGGAGAATCAGCCCCAGCATTTT.